The T cell receptor beta chain under discussion was sequenced for a study of vaccination effects on CD4 cells after COVID-19. Sequencing was preceded by expansion of antigen-specific CD4+ T cells with viral peptide pools in the ViraFEST assay. Following an approximately eleven-day culture, CD4+ T cells were purified. The person had PCR-confirmed SARS-CoV-2 infection between March and December 2020. In its sample, this clone was seen a few times. As yet, its antigen is unknown. Generated by immunoSEQ multiplex PCR, the TCRdb table keeps only in-frame clones and is missing some. The sample has approximately 28,000 clones, around 78% seen once; the top ten hold roughly a sixth. Here the sequenced sample was CD4+ T cells from PBMCs cultured with HCoV-NL63 spike peptides, taken before COVID-19 vaccination. The source of this sequence is a human donor who had a prior SARS-CoV-2 infection.

CDR3 sequence reads: CASSPTTTTTDTQYF. In nucleotides, the CDR3 is TGTGCCAGCTCACCAACGACCACAACCACAGATACGCAGTATTTT. The chain combines TRBV18 with TRBJ2-3; no definite D call. This CDR3 region has 15 residues. Between the trimmed V and J ends, which lost 2 bases and 2 bases, there was a span of 11 bases. Germline V gene sequence: CDR1 KGHSH, CDR2 LQKENI.